The next 32 T cell receptor beta chains were all read from a single sample in a study of OX40 agonist ivuxolimab in advanced cancers. The method was immunoSEQ multiplex PCR; TCRdb's version includes in-frame clones alone and lacks a portion of them. The table lists 68,000 or so clones, approximately 81% of them singletons. The input for sequencing was CD4+ or CD8+ T cells sorted from blood, taken in a trial of the OX40 agonist ivuxolimab. The receptors were gathered from an adult with an advanced solid tumor such as melanoma, head and neck, liver or kidney cancer.

The chain carries TRBV19 and TRBJ2-7; 7 bases match TRBD1. After removal of 6 bases from V and 5 bases from J, the junction contained 4 bases not matched to a gene. The V gene's germline CDR1 is LNHDA and CDR2 SQIVND (reference sequence). The CDR3 contains 12 residues. In DNA, the CDR3 is TGTGCCAGTAGGGACCAGGGGGACGAGCAGTACTTC. Amino acid sequence: CASRDQGDEQYF.

The J gene is TRBJ2-7, the V gene TRBV10-2; 11 nucleotides agree with TRBD2. CDR1 and CDR2 from the germline V gene are WSHSY and SAAADI. The CDR3 length is 15 residues. J gave up 4 bases and V 5 bases, and 7 bases lay outside the gene matches. CDR3 in DNA: TGCGCCAGCAGTCCGACCCCTAGCGGGAGGTACGAGCAGTACTTC. It translates to CASSPTPSGRYEQYF.

The rearrangement uses TRBV28 and TRBJ1-5; 7 nucleotides agree with TRBD1. Germline CDR1 MDHEN, CDR2 SYDVKM. After removal of 6 bases from V and 4 bases from J, the junction contained 3 bases not matched to a gene. The CDR3 length is 13 residues. Here the CDR3 DNA reads TGTGCCAGCAGGCGACAGGGAAATCAGCCCCAGCATTTT. It is translated as CASRRQGNQPQHF.

This clone was seen only once. The chain combines TRBV5-6 with TRBJ2-6; TRBD1 aligns across 7 bases. The germline V gene has CDR1 SGHDT and CDR2 YYEEEE. Trimming at V came to 0 bases and at J to 0 bases, leaving 3 bases not matched to a gene. CDR3 length: 17 residues. This chain's CDR3 is CASSLGQGFSGANVLTF. The CDR3 bases are TGTGCCAGCAGCTTGGGACAGGGCTTCTCTGGGGCCAACGTCCTGACTTTC.

The table lists this clone with a few counts. Other nucleotide sequences from this sample produce the same CDR3. The chain carries TRBV7-6 and TRBJ1-5; D is possibly TRBD1 (6 bases). Trimming took 5 bases from V and 7 from J, leaving 18 bases between them. This CDR3 is built from 15 residues. Germline CDR1 reads SGHVS; CDR2 reads FNYEAQ. The CDR3 here is CASSLGGGGGQPQHF. Here the CDR3 DNA reads TGTGCCAGCAGCCTAGGAGGGGGGGGCGGACAGCCCCAGCATTTT. The entire variable domain, with the rest obtained from reference TRBV7-6 and TRBJ1-5, is as follows: GAGVSQSPRYKVTKRGQDVALRCDPISGHVSLYWYRQALGQGPEFLTYFNYEAQQDKSGLPNDRFSAERPEGSISTLTIQRTEQRDSAMYRCASSLGGGGGQPQHFGDGTRLSIL.

This sequence joins TRBV5-1 and TRBJ1-3; the D gene is possibly TRBD1 (6 bases). The CDR3 is made up of 18 amino acids. Looked up from germline, CDR1 is SGHRS and CDR2 is YFSETQ. V dropped 4 bases and J dropped 2 bases, with 22 bases sitting between them. This CDR3 is CASSPGGDIGRAGNTIYF. The CDR3 DNA sequence: TGCGCCAGCAGCCCAGGCGGGGACATCGGACGGGCTGGAAACACCATATATTTT.

The chain has TRBV4-1 and TRBJ2-1, with D possibly matching TRBD2 (5 bases). Between the trimmed V and J ends, which lost 1 base and 2 bases, there was a span of 9 bases. Germline V lookup: CDR1 MGHRA, CDR2 YSYEKL. The length of the CDR3 is 15 residues. DNA for the CDR3: TGCGCCAGCAGCCAAGTCGCGGGTCCCTACAATGAGCAGTTCTTC. This sequence encodes CASSQVAGPYNEQFF.

The gene calls are TRBV9 and TRBJ2-3; 11 bases are shared with TRBD2. With V trimmed by 0 bases and J by 2 bases, 5 bases remained unmatched. Looked up from germline, CDR1 is SGDLS and CDR2 is YYNGEE. The CDR3 sequence is 17 residues long. The CDR3: CASSVGLAGSTTDTQYF. CDR3 sequence (DNA): TGTGCCAGCAGCGTAGGACTAGCGGGGAGCACCACAGATACGCAGTATTTT.

The rearrangement uses TRBV19 and TRBJ1-5; possible D gene TRBD1, 6 bases. Trimming cost V 7 bases and J 3 bases, with 19 bases left between them. CDR3 length: 16 residues. Germline assignment: CDR1 LNHDA and CDR2 SQIVND (reference sequence). The CDR3, as DNA: TGTGCCAGTACCCTCCGGGACACCGTTCCCAATCAGCCCCAGCATTTT. Its protein product is CASTLRDTVPNQPQHF.

The rearrangement uses TRBV9 and TRBJ2-3, with D possibly being TRBD2 (5 bases). Looked up from germline, CDR1 is SGDLS and CDR2 is YYNGEE. The CDR3 is 18 residues long. V lost 1 base and J 5 bases, leaving 23 bases between the germline ends. This chain's CDR3 is CASSVNTPSPWTVDTQYF. CDR3 nucleotide sequence: TGTGCCAGCAGCGTAAACACTCCGTCGCCCTGGACTGTAGATACGCAGTATTTT.

The gene calls are TRBV7-9 and TRBJ2-5, with D possibly being TRBD2 (6 bases). Judging by the DNA end, TRBJ2-7 fits better; the J call may be wrong. The CDR3 contains 14 residues. Germline V gene data show CDR1 as SEHNR and CDR2 as FQNEAQ (reference sequence). The chain's CDR3 is CASSVPGDIYEQYF. The DNA for the CDR3 is TGTGCCAGCAGTGTGCCGGGAGACATTTACGAGCAGTACTTC.

This chain connects TRBV6-1 to TRBJ1-5; TRBD1 is a possible D gene (5 bases). The germline V gene encodes CDR1 MNHNS and CDR2 SASEGT. The CDR3 spans 14 residues. V was trimmed by 7 bases and J by 0 bases, leaving 10 bases between them. CDR3 coding DNA: TGTGCCAGCACAGGGCCCAATAGCAATCAGCCCCAGCATTTT. This sequence encodes CASTGPNSNQPQHF.

The chain uses TRBV7-2 and TRBJ1-4; 8 nucleotides match TRBD1. The CDR3 covers 16 residues. Per the germline V gene, CDR1 is SGHTA and CDR2 is FQGNSA. Trimming removed 5 bases from V and 10 bases from J; junction bases left unmatched: 15. CDR3 coding DNA: TGTGCCAGCAGCCCCCCAGAGGGCAGGGGGCGAGGAAAACTGTTTTTT. Its protein product is CASSPPEGRGRGKLFF.

This chain connects TRBV28 to TRBJ2-7; perhaps TRBD1 as D (6 bases). Germline V gene data show CDR1 as MDHEN and CDR2 as SYDVKM. V lost 2 bases, J lost 7 bases, and 9 bases lay in between. This CDR3 contains 12 residues. The CDR3 nucleotides are TGTGCCAGCAGTTTAGGGCAGGGGGAGCAGTACTTC. Translating it yields CASSLGQGEQYF.

The rearrangement joins TRBV4-2 to TRBJ1-3; D not resolved. Germline V gene lookup returns CDR1 LGHNA and CDR2 YNFKEQ. The CDR3 has 21 residues. V was pared by 0 bases and J by 0 bases, with 24 bases between. CDR3 nucleotides: TGTGCCAGCAGCCAAGAAGTGGTAGGGCGCGGACGGTTAAGCTCTGGAAACACCATATATTTT. Its translation: CASSQEVVGRGRLSSGNTIYF.

The chain employs TRBV6-1 and TRBJ2-3; tentatively, D is TRBD2 (6 bases). Germline V gene lookup returns CDR1 MNHNS and CDR2 SASEGT. Trimming removed 0 bases at V and 2 bases at J, with 9 bases between. This CDR3 has 15 amino acids. CDR3 bases: TGTGCCAGCAGTGAAGCAGCGGGCCTCACAGATACGCAGTATTTT. Protein: CASSEAAGLTDTQYF.

This chain uses TRBV10-2 with TRBJ2-7; D gene ambiguous. This CDR3 has 17 residues. V was cut by 0 bases and J by 4 bases, with 19 bases left in between. The germline V gene has CDR1 WSHSY and CDR2 SAAADI. The CDR3 coding sequence is TGCGCCAGCAGTGAGTCGGTTACGACCCTGGGCCCATACGAGCAGTACTTC. Amino acid sequence: CASSESVTTLGPYEQYF.

This chain uses TRBV19 with TRBJ1-6; 11 bases align to TRBD1. After removal of 4 bases from V and 4 bases from J, the junction contained 6 bases not matched to a gene. The CDR3 covers 17 residues. Germline assignment: CDR1 LNHDA and CDR2 SQIVND (reference sequence). The CDR3 is CASSTTGTGGYNSPLHF. The CDR3 nucleotides are TGTGCCAGTAGTACAACCGGGACAGGGGGTTATAATTCACCCCTCCACTTT. Together with reference TRBV19 and TRBJ1-6, the CDR3 gives the full variable domain: DGGITQSPKYLFRKEGQNVTLSCEQNLNHDAMYWYRQDPGQGLRLIYYSQIVNDFQKGDIAEGYSVSREKKESFPLTVTSAQKNPTAFYLCASSTTGTGGYNSPLHFGNGTRLTVT.

The genes are TRBV5-1 and TRBJ2-4; TRBD1 agrees at 9 bases. The trim removed 4 bases at V and 6 bases at J, leaving 11 bases unmatched. This CDR3 is 16 amino acids long. The germline V gene encodes CDR1 SGHRS and CDR2 YFSETQ. The CDR3: CASSDGSTGGGNIQYF. The CDR3 DNA reads TGCGCCAGCAGCGACGGCTCGACAGGGGGTGGAAACATTCAGTACTTC.

This chain links TRBV18 with TRBJ2-7; D is perhaps TRBD1 (6 bases). Trimming pared 3 bases from V and 3 bases from J, leaving 9 bases between. Per germline, CDR1 KGHSH and CDR2 LQKENI. CDR3 length equals 13 residues. In nucleotides, the CDR3 is TGTGCCAGCTCACCGGGACAAAGCTACGAGCAGTACTTC. Protein product: CASSPGQSYEQYF.

V usage is TRBV12-5 and J usage is TRBJ2-3; D is ambiguous. Deletions cut 5 bases from V and 2 bases from J, with 8 bases between. Looked up from germline, CDR1 is LGHNT and CDR2 is FRNRAP. The CDR3 consists of 13 residues. The CDR3 region has the DNA TGTGCTAGTGGTCCCCCCTCCACAGATACGCAGTATTTT. This translates into CASGPPSTDTQYF.

The chain employs TRBV4-2 and TRBJ2-3; D gene ambiguous. This CDR3 is 17 amino acids long. V dropped 0 bases and J dropped 0 bases, with 13 bases sitting between them. The V gene's germline CDR1 is LGHNA and CDR2 YNFKEQ. The CDR3 DNA is TGTGCCAGCAGCCAAGATAGTGGAGAGTCTAGCACAGATACGCAGTATTTT. Translation: CASSQDSGESSTDTQYF.

The chain links TRBV14 to TRBJ2-2, with a possible D match to TRBD2 (5 bases). CDR3 length: 15 residues. Germline V gene data show CDR1 as SGHDN and CDR2 as FVKESK. Trimming pared 2 bases from V and 4 bases from J, leaving 11 bases between. CDR3 coding DNA: TGTGCCAGCAGCCAAAACGGACTTTCCACCGGGGAGCTGTTTTTT. This codes for CASSQNGLSTGELFF.

This rearrangement joins TRBV5-1 to TRBJ1-4, with D perhaps TRBD1 (5 bases). Trimming shortened V by 6 bases and J by 3 bases, and 9 bases separated the two germline ends. This CDR3 spans 13 amino acids. From germline, CDR1 is SGHRS and CDR2 YFSETQ. CDR3 in DNA: TGCGCCAGCAAAACAGGCCCTAATGAAAAACTGTTTTTT. It codes for CASKTGPNEKLFF.

The chain combines TRBV7-2 with TRBJ1-2, with D possibly matching TRBD1 (6 bases). Per germline, CDR1 SGHTA and CDR2 FQGNSA. Between the trimmed V and J ends, which lost 1 base and 7 bases, there was a span of 19 bases. CDR3 size: 16 residues. CDR3 amino acids: CASSLGRQAFKGGYTF. The CDR3 DNA reads TGTGCCAGCAGCTTAGGGCGACAGGCCTTTAAGGGTGGCTACACCTTC.

The genes are TRBV11-2 and TRBJ2-2; D remains unclear. V lost 2 bases to trimming and J lost 6 bases, with 4 bases between them. CDR1 and CDR2 from the germline V gene are SGHAT and FQNNGV. The CDR3 is 12 amino acids. Here the CDR3 reads CASSLNPGELFF. DNA for the CDR3: TGTGCCAGCAGCTTAAATCCCGGGGAGCTGTTTTTT.

The chain recombines TRBV18 with TRBJ2-2; D gene ambiguous. Germline V lookup: CDR1 KGHSH, CDR2 LQKENI. The CDR3 is 15 residues long. Between the trimmed V and J ends, which lost 2 bases and 7 bases, there was a span of 14 bases. CDR3 protein: CASSPLEFYRGELFF. As DNA, the CDR3 is TGTGCCAGCTCACCATTGGAGTTCTACCGCGGGGAGCTGTTTTTT. Filled out from reference TRBV18 and TRBJ2-2, the complete variable domain reads NAGVMQNPRHLVRRRGQEARLRCSPMKGHSHVYWYRQLPEEGLKFMVYLQKENIIDESGMPKERFSAEFPKEGPSILRIQQVVRGDSAAYFCASSPLEFYRGELFFGEGSRLTVL.

J is TRBJ1-3 and V is TRBV21-1. TRBV21-1 is flagged as a pseudogene. CDR3 length: 16 residues. The CDR3, as DNA: TGTGCCAGCAGCAAAATTGGAGGGGCTTCTGGAAACACCATATATTTT. It specifies CASSKIGGASGNTIYF.

J is TRBJ2-1 and V is TRBV10-2; no clear D. Trimming pared 2 bases from V and 9 bases from J, leaving 5 bases between. The germline gives CDR1 WSHSY, CDR2 SAAADI. The CDR3 is made up of 11 amino acids. The CDR3 DNA reads TGCGCCAGCAGTGAGAGGCTTGAGCAGTTCTTC. Translation: CASSERLEQFF.

V and J are TRBV2 and TRBJ1-4, with D maybe TRBD1 (6 bases). Trimming cost V 6 bases and J 6 bases, with 17 bases left between them. This CDR3 comprises 15 residues. The germline V gene has CDR1 SNHLY and CDR2 FYNNEI. CDR3 protein: CASSDQGSLDEKLFF. Written as DNA, the CDR3 is TGTGCCAGCAGCGATCAGGGGAGTTTGGATGAAAAACTGTTTTTT.

This chain uses TRBV28 with TRBJ1-5, with TRBD1 as a possible D gene (6 bases). The germline V gene has CDR1 MDHEN and CDR2 SYDVKM. This CDR3 is 16 amino acids long. The V and J ends lost 4 bases and 3 bases respectively, with 16 bases between them. CDR3 coding DNA: TGTGCCAGCAGTTACCACCCTGCAGGGGTCAATCAGCCCCAGCATTTT. Its translation is CASSYHPAGVNQPQHF.

The chain recombines TRBV12-5 with TRBJ1-3, with D possibly being TRBD1 (5 bases). V dropped 2 bases and J dropped 4 bases, with 12 bases sitting between them. Germline CDR1 reads LGHNT; CDR2 reads FRNRAP. The CDR3 has 15 amino acids. The CDR3 coding sequence is TGTGCTAGTGGTTTGTTACCCGGGGGAGGAAACACCATATATTTT. It is translated as CASGLLPGGGNTIYF.